Listed below are T cell receptor beta chains from one sample, sequenced in a study of T cell repertoires in cytomegalovirus infection. Antigens of these TCRs are unknown. TCRdb reprocessed the reads with MiXCR, giving one entry per CDR3 protein. The sample includes approximately 990,000 distinct CDR3 sequences, roughly 30% of them seen just once. The sample in question was cultured CD8+ T cells from PBMCs, obtained from culture after CMV antigen stimulation. These receptors originate from a human donor in good health (CMV status not recorded). Some clones in this sample may be carry-over from other donors' samples. The CDR3 runs from the conserved cysteine through the conserved F or W. D genes are given only for firm matches. Clone size is given for some rows only: seen once, a few or many times, or a class if the clone is expanded.

V,D,size,J,CDR3,DNA
TRBV7-2,TRBD1,many,TRBJ2-7,CASSLVPGTGFYEQYF,TGTGCCAGCAGCTTAGTACCCGGGACAGGATTTTACGAGCAGTACTTC
TRBV27,TRBD2,-,TRBJ2-7,CASSPPPWVAGGSYEQYF,TGTGCCAGCAGCCCCCCCCCCTGGGTAGCGGGGGGATCCTACGAGCAGTACTTC
TRBV27,-,-,TRBJ2-3,CASSLSAASMDTQYF,TGTGCCAGCAGTTTGTCGGCAGCTAGCATGGATACGCAGTATTTT
TRBV6-1,-,many,TRBJ1-1,CASSKRGARDTEAFF,TGTGCCAGCAGTAAACGGGGCGCGAGGGACACTGAAGCTTTCTTT
TRBV29-1,-,-,TRBJ2-1,CSVEGVGSYNEQFF,TGCAGCGTTGAGGGAGTAGGCTCCTACAATGAGCAGTTCTTC
TRBV2,TRBD2,-,TRBJ2-7,CASRPSGGPAHYEQYF,TGTGCCAGCAGGCCTAGCGGGGGGCCAGCCCATTACGAGCAGTACTTC
TRBV19,-,few,TRBJ2-1,CASSMAGGPYNEQFF,TGTGCCAGTAGTATGGCCGGGGGTCCCTACAATGAGCAGTTCTTC
TRBV12-3/TRBV12-4,-,few,TRBJ1-1,CASNSAGNTEAFF,TGTGCCAGCAACTCGGCGGGGAACACTGAAGCTTTCTTT
TRBV7-6,-,few,TRBJ2-1,CASSLESRMRAAPNEQFF,TGTGCCAGCAGCTTAGAATCGAGGATGAGGGCCGCCCCAAATGAGCAGTTCTTC
TRBV6-6,-,few,TRBJ1-1,CASSYVDWGTEAFF,TGTGCCAGCAGTTACGTCGATTGGGGGACTGAAGCTTTCTTT
TRBV13,TRBD2,-,TRBJ2-1,CASSLLAGGRLLRNEQFF,TGTGCCAGCAGCCTCCTAGCGGGGGGCCGCCTCCTACGCAATGAGCAGTTCTTC
TRBV19,TRBD1,once,TRBJ2-5,CASSPRGGWETQYF,TGTGCCAGTAGCCCCAGAGGGGGCTGGGAGACCCAGTACTTC
TRBV6-2/TRBV6-3,-,-,TRBJ1-2,CASTTGGAYTNYGYTF,TGTGCCAGCACCACCGGAGGAGCTTATACTAACTATGGCTACACCTTC
TRBV7-6,-,many,TRBJ1-5,CASSPDGGRNQPQHF,TGTGCCAGCAGCCCTGACGGGGGTCGCAATCAGCCCCAGCATTTT
TRBV6-2/TRBV6-3,TRBD1,few,TRBJ2-1,CASSYSSTGRPYNEQFF,TGTGCCAGCAGTTACTCATCGACAGGGCGACCCTACAATGAGCAGTTCTTC
TRBV27,TRBD1,-,TRBJ1-5,CASSPGTGMVQPQHF,TGTGCCAGTTCCCCCGGGACAGGGATGGTCCAGCCCCAGCATTTT
TRBV6-5,TRBD1,-,TRBJ1-2,CASSYSDRAGYTF,TGTGCCAGCAGTTACTCGGACAGGGCTGGCTACACCTTC
TRBV6-2/TRBV6-3,TRBD2,-,TRBJ2-7,CASSYRLADYEQYF,TGTGCCAGCAGTTACCGACTAGCGGACTACGAGCAGTACTTC
TRBV5-5,-,-,TRBJ2-1,CASSLLSSSYNEQFF,TGTGCCAGCAGCTTGTTGTCCAGCTCCTACAATGAGCAGTTCTTC
TRBV7-8,-,-,TRBJ2-5,CASSLAEGKETQYF,TGTGCCAGCAGCTTAGCGGAGGGTAAAGAGACCCAGTACTTC
TRBV27,-,few,TRBJ1-1,CASSPLTGLSTEAFF,TGTGCCAGCAGTCCGTTGACAGGTCTGAGCACTGAAGCTTTCTTT
TRBV7-4,TRBD2,-,TRBJ2-5,CASSRTSGVETQYF,TGTGCCAGCAGCAGAACTAGCGGGGTAGAGACCCAGTACTTC
TRBV20-1,-,-,TRBJ2-5,CSAREGTLQETQYF,TGCAGTGCTAGAGAAGGGACTCTACAAGAGACCCAGTACTTC
TRBV7-9,-,few,TRBJ1-4,CASSLAQIATNEKLFF,TGTGCCAGCAGCTTAGCGCAAATTGCAACTAATGAAAAACTGTTTTTT
TRBV4-1,-,few,TRBJ2-1,CASSQAVELVYNEQFF,TGCGCCAGCAGCCAAGCGGTGGAGTTGGTCTACAATGAGCAGTTCTTC
TRBV24-1,TRBD1,-,TRBJ2-2,CATSRRTGGNTGELFF,TGTGCCACCAGTCGAAGGACAGGGGGAAACACCGGGGAGCTGTTTTTT
TRBV10-3,-,few,TRBJ2-3,CAISESLEADTQYF,TGTGCCATCAGTGAGAGCCTAGAGGCAGATACGCAGTATTTT
TRBV10-2,TRBD1,-,TRBJ2-4,CASRERTGTGVIQYF,TGCGCCAGCAGAGAGAGAACCGGGACAGGAGTAATTCAGTACTTC
TRBV19,TRBD1,-,TRBJ2-2,CASSNDRVSTGELFF,TGTGCCAGTAGTAACGACAGGGTTAGCACCGGGGAGCTGTTTTTT
TRBV5-4,-,-,TRBJ2-1,CASSLRLKHNEQFF,TGTGCCAGCAGCTTGCGTCTTAAACACAATGAGCAGTTCTTC
TRBV5-4,-,-,TRBJ1-1,CASSLRGMEAFF,TGTGCCAGCAGCTTGCGGGGCATGGAGGCTTTCTTT
TRBV7-3,-,many,TRBJ2-3,CASSDTSLPWGGASEDTQYF,TGTGCCAGCAGCGACACCAGCTTACCGTGGGGGGGGGCCTCTGAAGATACGCAGTATTTT
TRBV27,TRBD2,once,TRBJ2-1,CASLIAGGDWGEQFF,TGTGCCAGTCTCATAGCGGGGGGAGATTGGGGTGAGCAGTTCTTC
TRBV6-2/TRBV6-3,TRBD2,many,TRBJ2-1,CASSPERGKDYNEQFF,TGTGCCAGCAGTCCTGAGCGGGGGAAGGATTACAATGAGCAGTTCTTC
TRBV6-5,-,-,TRBJ1-5,CASSYTNSNQPQHF,TGTGCCAGCAGTTACACCAATAGCAATCAGCCCCAGCATTTT
TRBV6-1,-,-,TRBJ1-6,CASTTDRYNSPLHF,TGTGCCAGCACTACGGACAGATATAATTCACCCCTCCACTTT
TRBV4-1,TRBD2,-,TRBJ2-1,CASSPGLAGDQEQFF,TGCGCCAGCAGCCCGGGACTAGCGGGGGATCAAGAGCAGTTCTTC
TRBV7-2,TRBD2,-,TRBJ2-3,CASSLPPSGTISTDTQYF,TGTGCCAGCAGCTTACCCCCATCCGGGACTATTAGCACAGATACGCAGTATTTT
TRBV7-9,-,many,TRBJ2-5,CASSERTAQETQYF,TGTGCCAGCAGCGAAAGGACAGCCCAAGAGACCCAGTACTTC
TRBV4-1,-,-,TRBJ2-5,CASSPGRLLPQETQYF,TGCGCCAGCAGCCCGGGGAGACTGCTCCCCCAAGAGACCCAGTACTTC
TRBV27,-,-,TRBJ2-7,CASSNTIPQPGAEQYF,TGTGCCAGCAGTAATACCATCCCTCAACCAGGGGCCGAGCAGTACTTC
TRBV7-5,-,few,TRBJ1-5,CISVSEAWGPHLGPQHF,-
TRBV5-5,TRBD1,few,TRBJ1-2,CASSWDREYGYTF,TGTGCCAGCAGCTGGGACAGGGAGTATGGCTACACCTTC
TRBV7-9,TRBD1,-,TRBJ1-2,CASSSTGRWGYTF,TGTGCCAGCAGCTCGACAGGGCGTTGGGGCTACACCTTC
TRBV7-4,TRBD1,-,TRBJ2-5,CASSLGVWDRGAGIVEETQYF,TGTGCCAGCAGCTTAGGTGTATGGGACAGGGGCGCTGGGATTGTAGAAGAGACCCAGTACTTC
TRBV5-4,-,-,TRBJ1-5,CASSNRESNQPQHF,TGTGCCAGCAGCAACAGGGAAAGCAATCAGCCCCAGCATTTT
TRBV6-5,-,few,TRBJ1-2,CASNLGRGRGYTF,TGTGCCAGCAACCTAGGAAGGGGCCGCGGCTACACCTTC
TRBV27,TRBD2,-,TRBJ2-7,CASSIVAGVTNEQYF,TGTGCCAGCAGTATAGTAGCGGGGGTGACTAACGAGCAGTACTTC
TRBV5-4,TRBD2,-,TRBJ2-1,CASSFTSGGPIYNEQFF,TGTGCCAGCAGCTTCACTAGCGGGGGGCCCATTTACAATGAGCAGTTCTTC